This TCR beta chain was profiled in a study of T cell responses to AZD1222 COVID-19 vaccine. Study-wide results and caveats: Close to half of all spike-specific TCRs reportedly target regions of the variants that are unmutated.

On this clone itself: Its target is not known.

The method was immunoSEQ multiplex PCR; TCRdb's version includes in-frame clones alone and lacks a portion of them. The table records about 31,000 clones, over 75% of them present only once. Germline loops: CDR1 LGHDT, CDR2 YNNKEL (reference sequence). V was pared by 4 bases and J by 5 bases, with 11 bases between. The CDR3 runs to 14 residues. This receptor was obtained from an adult who received the AZD1222 COVID-19 vaccine. This material consisted of peripheral blood, taken 28 days after the second AZD1222 dose. This sequence joins TRBV3-1 (or the pseudogene TRBV3-2) and TRBJ1-4, with D hard to call. The CDR3 DNA is TGTGCCAGCAGCCCCTCCGGATCCAATGAAAAACTGTTTTTT. Translating it yields CASSPSGSNEKLFF.